This T cell receptor beta chain was captured in a study of blood T cell repertoires in COVID-19. Across the study: Donors in the United States, Italy and Spain gave samples during acute or convalescent COVID-19. T cells, B-cell-depleted T cells, or PBMCs supplied cDNA or gDNA.

A single count supports this clone. Germline CDR1 MDHEN, CDR2 SYDVKM. The CDR3 has 13 amino acids. Trimming pared 10 bases from V and 7 bases from J, leaving 17 bases between. In the study's own analysis: The authors estimated nucleated cell counts from reference gene primer amplification. This table comes from immunoSEQ multiplex PCR, and its TCRdb copy is limited to in-frame clones, with some not included. V and J calls and clone size are copied from that table; D and trimming were computed from the DNA. Of about 110,000 clones in the sample, about 88% were seen once. The sequencing sample was made of peripheral blood. This TCR was sampled from a woman in her seventies who had recovered from COVID-19. This chain connects TRBV28 to TRBJ2-1; no clear D gene. The CDR3 reads CATSSLNANEQFF. In DNA form, the CDR3 reads TGTGCCACCTCCTCTCTTAACGCGAATGAGCAGTTCTTC.